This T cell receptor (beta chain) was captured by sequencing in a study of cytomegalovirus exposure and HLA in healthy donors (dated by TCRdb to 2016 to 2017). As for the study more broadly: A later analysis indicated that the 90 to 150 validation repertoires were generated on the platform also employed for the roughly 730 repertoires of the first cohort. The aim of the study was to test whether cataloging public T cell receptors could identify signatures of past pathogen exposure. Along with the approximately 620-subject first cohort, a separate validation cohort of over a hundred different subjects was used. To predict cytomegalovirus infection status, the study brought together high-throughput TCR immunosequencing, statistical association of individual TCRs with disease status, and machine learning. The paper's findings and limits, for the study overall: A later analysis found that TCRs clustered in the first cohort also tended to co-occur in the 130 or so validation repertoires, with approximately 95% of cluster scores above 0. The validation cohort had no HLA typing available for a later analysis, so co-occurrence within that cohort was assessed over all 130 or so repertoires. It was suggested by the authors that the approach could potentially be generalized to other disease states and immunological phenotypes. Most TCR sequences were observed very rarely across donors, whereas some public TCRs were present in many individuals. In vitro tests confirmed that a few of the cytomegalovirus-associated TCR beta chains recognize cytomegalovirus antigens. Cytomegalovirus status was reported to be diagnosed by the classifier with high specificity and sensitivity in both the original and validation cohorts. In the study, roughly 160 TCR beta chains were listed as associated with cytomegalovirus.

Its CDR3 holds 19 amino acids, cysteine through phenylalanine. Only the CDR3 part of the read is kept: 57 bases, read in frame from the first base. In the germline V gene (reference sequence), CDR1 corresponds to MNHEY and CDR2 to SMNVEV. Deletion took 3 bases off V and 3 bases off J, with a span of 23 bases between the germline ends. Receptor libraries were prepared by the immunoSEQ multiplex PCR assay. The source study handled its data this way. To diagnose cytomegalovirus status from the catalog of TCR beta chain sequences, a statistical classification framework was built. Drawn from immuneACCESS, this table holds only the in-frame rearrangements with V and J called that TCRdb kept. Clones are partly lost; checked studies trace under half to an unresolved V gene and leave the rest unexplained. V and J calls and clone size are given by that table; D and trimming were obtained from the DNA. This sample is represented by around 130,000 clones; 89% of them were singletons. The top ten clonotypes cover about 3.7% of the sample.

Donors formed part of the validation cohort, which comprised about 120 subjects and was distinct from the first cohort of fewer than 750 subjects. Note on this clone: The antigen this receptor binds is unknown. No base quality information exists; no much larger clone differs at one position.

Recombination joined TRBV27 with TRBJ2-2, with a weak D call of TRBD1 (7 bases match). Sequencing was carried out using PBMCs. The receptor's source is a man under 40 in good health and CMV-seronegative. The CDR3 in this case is CASSFEVWTAGQHTGELFF. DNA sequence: TGTGCCAGCAGTTTCGAAGTTTGGACCGCGGGACAGCACACCGGGGAGCTGTTTTTT.